The rows below give T cell receptor beta chains drawn from one sample of a study of technical replicates of blood from a handful of donors. Only in-frame clones appear in the TCRdb table, and some are missing; sequencing was by immunoSEQ multiplex PCR. The sample has 55,000 to 75,000 clones, 91% seen once. Sequencing was carried out using PBMCs. The receptor set was obtained from a human donor in good health. Some clones in this sample may be carry-over from other donors' samples. Both conserved end residues are part of each CDR3. The D gene is left open where the match is weak. Size is omitted from some rows. Given values are once, few, many or a class for expanded clones.

V	D	size	J	DNA	CDR3
TRBV5-1	-	-	TRBJ2-7	TGCGCCAGCAGCCCCCTTGCGGGGACCTACGAGCAGTACTTC	CASSPLAGTYEQYF
TRBV18	-	-	TRBJ2-5	TGTGCCAGCTCACCATCGGAGCGAGAGACCCAGTACTTC	CASSPSERETQYF
TRBV7-2	TRBD2	-	TRBJ2-5	TGTGCCAGCAGTTCAGTCGGGGATGCGGGGGGGCGTCGAGGGACCCAGTACTTC	CASSSVGDAGGRRGTQYF
TRBV7-2	TRBD1	-	TRBJ2-3	TGTGCCAGCAGCTTTTTAGGACAGGGGGCCTCAGATACGCAGTATTTT	CASSFLGQGASDTQYF
TRBV6-5	TRBD1	-	TRBJ2-1	TGTGCCAGCAGTTACCAACAGGGGGCCCATAACGCGGAGCAGTTCTTC	CASSYQQGAHNAEQFF
TRBV4-1	-	-	TRBJ2-6	TGCGCCAGCACCCTCTCTGGGGCCAACGTCCTGACTTTC	CASTLSGANVLTF
TRBV4-2	TRBD2	-	TRBJ2-3	TGTGCCAGCAGCCAGGGGACTAGCGATACGCAGTATTTT	CASSQGTSDTQYF
TRBV5-4	-	-	TRBJ2-6	TGTGCCAGCAGCTACGGAGCGTTGTTCTCTGGGGCCAACGTCCTGACTTTC	CASSYGALFSGANVLTF
TRBV29-1	-	-	TRBJ2-7	TGCAGCGTTGAATTGGGCACGAACCTATACGAGCAGTACTTC	CSVELGTNLYEQYF
TRBV4-1	TRBD1	-	TRBJ1-2	TGCGCCAGCAGCCAAGAAGGGACAGGGGCTTATGGCTACACCTTC	CASSQEGTGAYGYTF
TRBV7-6	TRBD1	-	TRBJ1-2	TGTGCCAGCAGCTGGGTACAGGGGGCTGTCGGGGGTGGCTACACCTTC	CASSWVQGAVGGGYTF
TRBV5-1	TRBD1	-	TRBJ1-3	TGCGCCAGCAGCTTAGCCGGGACAGTCTCTGGAAACACCATATATTTT	CASSLAGTVSGNTIYF
TRBV7-2	-	once	TRBJ2-3	TGTGCCAGCAGCAACTTTGTTGATACGCAGTATTTT	CASSNFVDTQYF
TRBV15	TRBD2	-	TRBJ2-2	TGTGCCACCGCGCCGGGACTAAAGACCGGGGAGCTGTTTTTT	CATAPGLKTGELFF
TRBV30	-	-	TRBJ2-7	TGTGCCTGGAGTGTAAGTTCCGGGAAGCAGTACTTC	CAWSVSSGKQYF
TRBV19	TRBD1	-	TRBJ1-2	TGTGCCAGTAGTCAGGGGGCTTACTATGGCTACACCTTC	CASSQGAYYGYTF
TRBV19	-	-	TRBJ1-2	TGTGCCAGTAGTGCCGGGACAAACTATGGCTACACCTTC	CASSAGTNYGYTF
TRBV27	-	-	TRBJ2-1	TGTGCCAGCAGTTCGATGACTCGTCAAAATGAGCAGTTCTTC	CASSSMTRQNEQFF
TRBV29-1	TRBD1	-	TRBJ1-2	TGCAGCGTTCTTAAGGAACAGGGGATCAACTATGGCTACACCTTC	CSVLKEQGINYGYTF
TRBV29-1	TRBD1	-	TRBJ2-1	TGCAGCGTTGACAGGGGGCGAGCCTACAATGAGCAGTTCTTC	CSVDRGRAYNEQFF
TRBV7-9	-	-	TRBJ2-1	TGTGCCAGCAGCTTAGGAGCTGGGGGCAGCTACAATGAGCAGTTCTTC	CASSLGAGGSYNEQFF
TRBV5-4	-	-	TRBJ1-1	TGTGCCAGCAGCTTATCAGTTCAGGGGAACACTGAAGCTTTCTTT	CASSLSVQGNTEAFF
TRBV5-1	-	-	TRBJ2-7	TGCGCCAGCAGCTCGGGGCAGGGGATGGGCGAGCAGTACTTC	CASSSGQGMGEQYF
TRBV4-3	TRBD2	-	TRBJ2-7	TGCGCCAGCAGCCGCCGCGGGGGGAGCTCCTACGAGCAGTACTTC	CASSRRGGSSYEQYF
TRBV7-9	TRBD2	-	TRBJ2-2	TGTGCCAGCAGCTACCAGCGGGGGGGCTCCTCCGGGGAGCTGTTTTTT	CASSYQRGGSSGELFF
TRBV19	-	-	TRBJ2-7	TGTGCCAGTAGTGCGTTTCCGGGGAAGGGAACCTACGAGCAGTACTTC	CASSAFPGKGTYEQYF
TRBV7-2	-	-	TRBJ2-7	TGTGCCAGCAGCTTCCGACAGCCTGGTGAGCAGTACTTC	CASSFRQPGEQYF
TRBV7-9	-	-	TRBJ2-5	TGTGCCAGCAGCTTAGGGGCAGGGTCCCACCAAGAGACCCAGTACTTC	CASSLGAGSHQETQYF
TRBV7-8	-	-	TRBJ2-1	TGTGCCAGCAGCTTAGCGTTGGCAGGGACTTTGAAAAATGAGCAGTTCTTC	CASSLALAGTLKNEQFF
TRBV2	-	-	TRBJ1-2	TGTGCCAGCAGTGATTCTCTCAACTATGGCTACACCTTC	CASSDSLNYGYTF
TRBV19	-	once	TRBJ2-3	TGTGCCAGTAGTTTGAGGAGGGGCCTCACAGATACGCAGTATTTT	CASSLRRGLTDTQYF
TRBV30	TRBD2	-	TRBJ2-7	TGTGCCTGGAGTCTGGGACTAGCGGTTCACGAGCAGTACTTC	CAWSLGLAVHEQYF
TRBV6-7	-	-	TRBJ2-1	TGTGCCAGCAGTTACGAGGTCCGTAATCCGGGGTTTTGCAATGAGCAGTTCTTC	CASSYEVRNPGFCNEQFF
TRBV4-1	TRBD1	once	TRBJ1-1	TGCGCCAGCAGCCAAACCGGGACAGGGTGGGTGGGCACTGAAGCTTTCTTT	CASSQTGTGWVGTEAFF
TRBV19	TRBD2	few	TRBJ2-1	TGTGCCAGTACCCCGCGGGGGGGCCGGTCCAATGAGCAGTTCTTC	CASTPRGGRSNEQFF
TRBV30	TRBD1	-	TRBJ1-4	TGTGCCTGGACACCGGGACAGGCTTTTCAAAAACTGTTTTTT	CAWTPGQAFQKLFF
TRBV7-6	TRBD2	-	TRBJ2-2	TGTGCCAGCAGCCCGGTGGGAGCGGGGGCCTACACCGGGGAGCTGTTTTTT	CASSPVGAGAYTGELFF
TRBV5-6	-	-	TRBJ1-6	TGTGCCAGCAGCTTGCGCGGCAGCGTAAATTCACCCCTCCACTTT	CASSLRGSVNSPLHF
TRBV7-2	-	-	TRBJ1-1	TGTGCCAGCAGCTTAGGTCTAGGAGGGGAAGCTTTCTTT	CASSLGLGGEAFF
TRBV7-2	-	-	TRBJ2-6	TGTGCCAGCAGCCAGAGTGGGGCGGGGGCCAACGTCCTGACTTTC	CASSQSGAGANVLTF
TRBV5-1	-	-	TRBJ1-1	TGCGCCAGCAGCTTGGCGGGGTCCTACACTGAAGCTTTCTTT	CASSLAGSYTEAFF
TRBV19	-	once	TRBJ1-2	TGTGCCAGTAGTGACAGGCCTCGCTATGGCTACACCTTC	CASSDRPRYGYTF
TRBV5-6	TRBD2	-	TRBJ2-7	TGTGCCAGCAGCCAGGGACTAGCGGGACTCTTCATCTACGAGCAGTACTTC	CASSQGLAGLFIYEQYF
TRBV18	TRBD2	once	TRBJ2-3	TGTGCCAGCTCACCACTAGCAGGCGGGGGGACCACAGATACGCAGTATTTT	CASSPLAGGGTTDTQYF
TRBV4-3	TRBD1	-	TRBJ2-7	TGCGCCAGCAGCCAAGATTCCACGGGACAGCAGTACGAGCAGTACTTC	CASSQDSTGQQYEQYF
TRBV7-9	-	-	TRBJ1-4	TGTGCCAGCAGCTTATCAGAATATAATGAAAAACTGTTTTTT	CASSLSEYNEKLFF
TRBV7-2	-	-	TRBJ2-2	TGTGCCAGCAGCTTAGGTCCCTTCGCGAACACCGGGGAGCTGTTTTTT	CASSLGPFANTGELFF
TRBV4-2	TRBD1	-	TRBJ1-5	TGTGCCAGCAGCCAAGACGTAGGGGGCTTGAGCAATCAGCCCCAGCATTTT	CASSQDVGGLSNQPQHF
TRBV4-3	-	-	TRBJ2-7	TGCGCCAGCAGCCAAAGGTGGCGGCCTGGGGAGGAGCAGTACTTC	CASSQRWRPGEEQYF
TRBV5-1	TRBD2	-	TRBJ2-1	TGCGCCAGCTCCCTTAACGGGAGGAGCCGAGAGCAGTTCTTC	CASSLNGRSREQFF
TRBV7-3	-	-	TRBJ2-1	TGTGCCAGCAGCTTAGGTGGGTCTAGCAGATACAATGAGCAGTTCTTC	CASSLGGSSRYNEQFF
TRBV5-1	-	-	TRBJ2-7	TGCGCCAGCAGCTTGGAGACAGGACCCTACGAGCAGTACTTC	CASSLETGPYEQYF
TRBV4-1	TRBD2	-	TRBJ2-5	TGCGCCAGCAGCCACGGACGGGGGGGCTTGGAGACCCAGTACTTC	CASSHGRGGLETQYF
TRBV9	TRBD1	once	TRBJ1-4	TGTGCCAGCAGCGTAGCAGGGGGTCCTAATGAAAAACTGTTTTTT	CASSVAGGPNEKLFF